A selection of T cell receptor beta chains follows, all from one sample in a study of response to subunit inactivated influenza vaccine. From the RT-PCR reads, TCRdb called clonotypes with MiXCR, one entry per CDR3 protein. The data show about 620,000 distinct CDR3 sequences, with about 11% seen just once and roughly 10% held by the top ten. Specimen: PBMCs from blood, collected on the day of vaccination. All receptors come from a man aged 50 to 59 who received an inactivated influenza vaccine. Both conserved end residues are part of each CDR3. The D gene is left open where the match is weak. Clone size is given for some rows only: seen once, a few or many times, or a class if the clone is expanded.

>15|-|TRBJ2-3|TRBV15|-
TGTGCCACCAGCATCCTACAGGGTAGCACAGATACGCAGTATTTT
CATSILQGSTDTQYF
>14|few|TRBJ2-6|TRBV20-1|-
TGCAGTGCCAAAAACAGGGCTGGGGCCAACGTCCTGACTTTC
CSAKNRAGANVLTF
>16|few|TRBJ2-1|TRBV24-1|-
TGTGCCACCAGTGATTCTGAGCCAAGGAGTCTGGGTGAGCAGTTCTTC
CATSDSEPRSLGEQFF
>15|few|TRBJ1-2|TRBV4-1|TRBD1
TGCGCCAGCAGCCCGGGACAGGGGGCTTTCTATGGCTACACCTTC
CASSPGQGAFYGYTF
>10|-|TRBJ1-1|TRBV12-3/TRBV12-4|-
TGTGCCAGTGGGGTGACTGAAGCTTTCTTT
CASGVTEAFF
>11|few|TRBJ2-1|TRBV20-1|-
TGCAGTGCGGACCTACCCGATGAGCAGTTCTTC
CSADLPDEQFF
>14|few|TRBJ2-3|TRBV6-1|TRBD1
TGTGCCAGCAGTGCGGACAGGGGGATTGATACGCAGTATTTT
CASSADRGIDTQYF
>16|few|TRBJ1-2|TRBV7-2|-
TGTGCCAGCAGCTTAGCGAGTACCTATCCTAACTATGGCTACACCTTC
CASSLASTYPNYGYTF
>16|few|TRBJ2-1|TRBV18|-
TGTGCCAGCTCACCTCGGACGGAAAGCTCCTACAATGAGCAGTTCTTC
CASSPRTESSYNEQFF
>15|few|TRBJ1-1|TRBV6-1|-
TGTGCCAGCAGTGCACGCTGGCCTCGGAACACTGAAGCTTTCTTT
CASSARWPRNTEAFF
>13|few|TRBJ2-1|TRBV7-9|-
TGTGCCAGCAGCTTAGAAGGGGCTAGGCAACAGTTCTTC
CASSLEGARQQFF
>14|-|TRBJ2-3|TRBV10-2|-
TGCGCCAGCAGGCGTTTGGAGTTCACAGATACGCAGTATTTT
CASRRLEFTDTQYF
>18|few|TRBJ2-1|TRBV19|TRBD2
TGTGCCACCTCGGGACTAGCGGGTGCCCTGAGCTCCTACAATGAGCAGTTCTTC
CATSGLAGALSSYNEQFF
>14|-|TRBJ2-7|TRBV5-6|-
TGTGCCAGCAGCCCTACAGGGCTAACCTACGAGCAGTACTTC
CASSPTGLTYEQYF
>17|few|TRBJ2-7|TRBV4-2|TRBD2
TGTGCCAGCAGCCAAGATGAGGGACTAGCGGGTAGCTACGAGCAGTACTTC
CASSQDEGLAGSYEQYF
>15|few|TRBJ2-7|TRBV5-4|-
TGTGCCAGCAGCCCCGGGTCCCGGGGGACCTACGAGCAGTACTTC
CASSPGSRGTYEQYF
>15|few|TRBJ1-5|TRBV6-2/TRBV6-3|-
TGTGCCAGCAGTTACTCGAGTCTAAGCTGGGAGCCCCAGCATTTT
CASSYSSLSWEPQHF
>18|-|TRBJ2-1|TRBV4-3|-
TGCGCCAGCAGCCAAGGGGGAGTCGTTAGGACTCTTAAAAATGAGCAGTTCTTC
CASSQGGVVRTLKNEQFF
>16|many|TRBJ2-5|TRBV25-1|TRBD2
TGTGCCAGCAGTGACCCCCTAGCGGGAGATTCCGAGACCCAGTACTTC
CASSDPLAGDSETQYF
>13|many|TRBJ2-2|TRBV30|-
TGTGCCTGGACGTGGGCAAACACCGGGGAGCTGTTTTTT
CAWTWANTGELFF
>14|-|TRBJ2-5|TRBV20-1|-
TGCAGTGCCGTCGAGGCGGGTGGGGTGGAGACCCAGTACTTC
CSAVEAGGVETQYF
>16|few|TRBJ2-3|TRBV20-1|TRBD2
TGCAGTGCTAAGGGGGGCCGAACTAGCGGGGGAGATACGCAGTATTTT
CSAKGGRTSGGDTQYF
>16|-|TRBJ2-5|TRBV20-1|TRBD2
TGCAGTGCTAGAGATTTTCGGGGGGGCGCTTTGGAGACCCAGTACTTC
CSARDFRGGALETQYF
>15|few|TRBJ2-3|TRBV20-1|TRBD2
TGCAGTGCTCGCTGGGCTAGCGGTAGCACAGATACGCAGTATTTT
CSARWASGSTDTQYF
>15|few|TRBJ2-7|TRBV4-3|TRBD1
TGCGCCAGCAGCCGGGACAGGGATCTCCACTACGAGCAGTACTTC
CASSRDRDLHYEQYF
>14|-|TRBJ2-5|TRBV20-1|-
TGCAGTGCTAAAGGGGGAGCGGGGCAAGAGACCCAGTACTTC
CSAKGGAGQETQYF
>16|few|TRBJ2-2|TRBV6-2/TRBV6-3|-
TGTGCCAGCACCTTTACATTGGGGGTCGGCACCGGGGAGCTGTTTTTT
CASTFTLGVGTGELFF
>16|few|TRBJ2-3|TRBV6-4|TRBD2
TGTGCCAGCAGTGACTCAACTAGCGGGGGCACAGATACGCAGTATTTT
CASSDSTSGGTDTQYF
>12|many|TRBJ2-7|TRBV7-9|-
TGTGCCAGCAGCTTAGCAGACTACGAGCAGTACTTC
CASSLADYEQYF
>13|-|TRBJ1-2|TRBV20-1|TRBD1
TGCAGTGCTAACAGGGGGTCGGCTGATGGCTACACCTTC
CSANRGSADGYTF
>15|-|TRBJ2-7|TRBV20-1|TRBD2
TGCAGTGCTAGAAGGCTAGCGGGGGACTTCTACGAGCAGTACTTC
CSARRLAGDFYEQYF
>17|-|TRBJ2-3|TRBV11-2|TRBD2
TGTGCCAGCAGCTTACGATTCGGGACTAGTGAGGGAGATACGCAGTATTTT
CASSLRFGTSEGDTQYF
>15|few|TRBJ2-4|TRBV5-6|-
TGTGCCAGCAGCTTGGGAGAGGTAGCAGCGAACATTCAGTACTTC
CASSLGEVAANIQYF